What follows are 10 T cell receptor beta chains derived from one specimen sequenced in a study of cytomegalovirus exposure and HLA in healthy donors. PCR employed 60 Vbeta and 13 Jbeta primers. Only in-frame clones appear in the TCRdb table, and some are missing; sequencing was by immunoSEQ multiplex PCR. This sample has approximately 160,000 clones, with more than 65% found just once. Sequenced: PBMCs. Source of these receptors: a middle-aged woman in good health and CMV-seropositive.

A word on this clone: The identical CDR3 is also encoded by other nucleotide sequences in the sample. The J gene is TRBJ1-5, the V gene TRBV27; 8 bases are shared with TRBD1. CDR1 MNHEY and CDR2 SMNVEV come from the germline V gene (reference sequence). J lost 7 bases, V lost 2 bases, and 4 bases had no gene match. The CDR3 consists of 14 residues. The CDR3 here is CASSLGTGGQPQHF. The CDR3 nucleotides read TGTGCCAGCAGTTTAGGGACAGGAGGGCAGCCCCAGCATTTT.

The chain uses TRBV6-4 and TRBJ1-2; 7 bases are a match to TRBD1. Unmatched junction bases numbered 3, after V lost 2 bases and J lost 6 bases. Germline CDR1 reads MRHNA; CDR2 reads SNTAGT. The CDR3 totals 13 residues. CDR3 residues: CASSDGQENGYTF. CDR3 coding DNA: TGTGCCAGCAGTGACGGACAGGAGAATGGCTACACCTTC.

V gene TRBV6-5 combines with J gene TRBJ2-2, with TRBD1 matching over 7 bases. The germline V gene has CDR1 MNHEY and CDR2 SVGAGI. Trimming took 6 bases from V and 6 from J; bases not matched to a gene: 4. This CDR3 comprises 13 residues. The CDR3 DNA reads TGTGCCAGCAGGCAACAGGGGTCCGGGGAGCTGTTTTTT. Amino acid sequence: CASRQQGSGELFF.

V and J are TRBV15 and TRBJ2-7, with 9 bases fitting TRBD1. The V and J ends lost 0 bases and 4 bases, in that order; junction bases with no gene match: 7. The length of the CDR3 is 16 residues. Per germline, CDR1 LNHNV and CDR2 YYDKDF (reference sequence). The CDR3 loop is CATSRDRGTGYYEQYF. The CDR3 coding sequence is TGTGCCACCAGCAGAGATCGGGGGACAGGGTATTACGAGCAGTACTTC. The full variable domain, with the rest looked up from reference TRBV15 and TRBJ2-7, is DAMVIQNPRYQVTQFGKPVTLSCSQTLNHNVMYWYQQKSSQAPKLLFHYYDKDFNNEADTPDNFQSRRPNTSFCFLDIRSPGLGDTAMYLCATSRDRGTGYYEQYFGPGTRLTVT.

This clone appeared a few times. The chain employs TRBV5-5 and TRBJ1-6; TRBD1 might be the D (5 bases). There are 16 residues in the CDR3. V was shortened by 0 bases and J by 6 bases, with 13 bases between the two germline ends. CDR1 SGHKS and CDR2 YYEKEE come from the germline V gene (reference sequence). The CDR3 sequence is CASSLGVETANSPLHF. The CDR3 coding sequence is TGTGCCAGCAGCTTGGGAGTGGAGACAGCTAATTCACCCCTCCACTTT.

The V call is TRBV19, the J call TRBJ2-3, with 9 nucleotides matching TRBD1. The germline V gene has CDR1 LNHDA and CDR2 SQIVND (reference sequence). Trimming at V came to 3 bases and at J to 2 bases, leaving 6 bases not matched to a gene. This CDR3 region has 16 residues. The CDR3 is CASSIRGQGHTDTQYF. CDR3 in DNA: TGTGCCAGTAGTATCCGGGGACAGGGACACACAGATACGCAGTATTTT.

CDR3 in amino acids: CASSLNPGGSYEQYF. The CDR3 DNA reads TGTGCCAGCAGCTTAAACCCGGGGGGCTCCTACGAGCAGTACTTC. The V and J genes are TRBV7-3 and TRBJ2-7, with 7 bases lining up with TRBD2. J was trimmed by 0 bases and V by 1 base; bases with no gene match: 3. CDR3 size: 15 residues. Germline CDR1 is SGHTA and CDR2 is FQGTGA.

The table lists this clone with a count of one. The chain couples TRBV19 to TRBJ1-5, with a tentative D call TRBD1 (6 bases). Trimming removed 3 bases at V and 4 bases at J, with 16 bases between. This CDR3 has 16 residues. The germline V gene has CDR1 LNHDA and CDR2 SQIVND (reference sequence). The CDR3 region has the DNA TGTGCCAGTAGTATCTACCCGACAGGTCTGAATCAGCCCCAGCATTTT. Protein product: CASSIYPTGLNQPQHF.

V is TRBV5-4 and J is TRBJ1-1, with D possibly matching TRBD1 (5 bases). Trimming pared 5 bases from V and 8 bases from J, leaving 13 bases between. This CDR3 has 12 residues. From germline, CDR1 is SGHNT and CDR2 YYREEE (reference sequence). Written as DNA, the CDR3 is TGTGCCAGCAGAGGGGACTCCGCCGAAGCTTTCTTT. Residues: CASRGDSAEAFF.

J is TRBJ2-5 and V is TRBV19, with D perhaps TRBD2 (5 bases). V lost 3 bases, J lost 1 base, and 12 bases lay in between. Germline values: CDR1 LNHDA, CDR2 SQIVND (reference sequence). This CDR3 has 15 residues. The CDR3 coding sequence is TGTGCCAGTAGTATTACGGGCAGCGGCCAAGAGACCCAGTACTTC. Protein sequence: CASSITGSGQETQYF.